The clone carrying this T cell receptor (beta chain) has just a few counts. Antigen specificity is unknown. A single record per CDR3 protein comes from TCRdb applying MiXCR to the 5' RACE reads. The sample includes a few hundred thousand distinct CDR3 sequences, 15% to 20% of them seen just once. V was shortened by 4 bases and J by 1 base, with 10 bases between the two germline ends. Germline lookup yields CDR1 MGHDK and CDR2 SYGVNS. This CDR3 has 14 residues. These data come from a study of CD8 T cells in ankylosing spondylitis. Study-wide results and limits: The disease-linked clones had a CD8+ phenotype and low blood frequencies.

The sample consisted of blood, either unsorted or a sorted T cell fraction (not recorded which). V gene TRBV25-1 combines with J gene TRBJ1-1, with unresolved D. The sequence came from a male donor with ankylosing spondylitis or in good health (not recorded which). The DNA for the CDR3 is TGTGCCAGCAGTGGCCTTTTAGGGAACACTGAAGCTTTCTTT. Translation gives CASSGLLGNTEAFF.